This T cell receptor beta chain derives from a study of response to subunit inactivated influenza vaccine. TCRdb reanalysed the RT-PCR reads using MiXCR and keeps one entry per CDR3 protein. The sample includes 550,000 to 650,000 distinct CDR3 sequences, 12% seen only once; the top ten take more than 8.5%. On this clonotype: Its antigen is undetermined.

Study findings and constraints: Authors suggested each seasonal influenza vaccination recruits few new T cells.

Source: PBMCs from blood, taken on the day of vaccination. The clonotype comes from a man in his fifties who received an inactivated influenza vaccine.

As DNA, the CDR3 is TGTGCCAGCGCAGACAGGGGGTCCTACAATGAGCAGTTCTTC. Protein product: CASADRGSYNEQFF. This chain uses TRBV6-1 with TRBJ2-1, with 9 bases identical to TRBD1. Germline CDR1 and CDR2: MNHNS and SASEGT. The CDR3 covers 14 residues. V lost 8 bases, J lost 1 base, and 3 bases stayed unmatched.